Presented here are 30 T cell receptor beta chains from one specimen sequenced in a study of T cell repertoires in cytomegalovirus infection. The antigens for these receptors are not known. One entry per CDR3 protein, called by TCRdb with MiXCR from the reads. Of some 800,000 distinct CDR3 sequences in the sample, around 29% were seen once. The sequenced sample was cultured CD8+ T cells from PBMCs, obtained from culture after CMV antigen stimulation. The receptors come from a human donor in good health (CMV status not recorded). Some clones in this sample may be carry-over from other donors' samples.

The chain is built from TRBV7-6 and TRBJ1-1; D gene unclear. V dropped 3 bases and J dropped 8 bases, with 22 bases sitting between them. The CDR3 extends over 16 amino acids. From germline, CDR1 is SGHVS and CDR2 FNYEAQ. CDR3 amino acids: CASSLSRSSVLGEAFF. The CDR3 DNA reads as TGTGCCAGCAGCTTGAGTCGGTCTAGTGTTTTGGGGGAAGCTTTCTTT.

The V call is TRBV19, the J call TRBJ1-6; no definite D call. Trimming shortened V by 6 bases and J by 4 bases, and 10 bases separated the two germline ends. CDR3 length: 14 residues. Germline loops: CDR1 LNHDA, CDR2 SQIVND (reference sequence). CDR3 nucleotide sequence: TGTGCCAGTAGCCCAGCGCAGTATAATTCACCCCTCCACTTT. Encoded protein: CASSPAQYNSPLHF.

This clonotype was seen just once. The chain carries TRBV20-1 and TRBJ1-6; a possible D gene is TRBD1 (5 bases). CDR3 length equals 16 residues. Germline CDR1 DFQATT, CDR2 SNEGSKA (reference sequence). The V end lost 0 bases, the J end lost 0 bases, and 9 bases lay between the germline ends. The CDR3 region is CSARDAGSSYNSPLHF. For the CDR3, the DNA is TGCAGTGCTAGAGATGCAGGGTCCTCCTATAATTCACCCCTCCACTTT.

This clonotype was counted a few times. The V call is TRBV14, the J call TRBJ1-6; 10 nucleotides agree with TRBD1. Per the germline V gene, CDR1 is SGHDN and CDR2 is FVKESK. V lost 1 base and J lost 10; bases outside the gene matches: 4. There are 15 residues in the CDR3. The CDR3 coding sequence is TGTGCCAGCAGCCAAGTGGGACAGGGGCCCTCACCCCTCCACTTT. Its protein is CASSQVGQGPSPLHF.

This clonotype was observed at least ten times. CDR3 in amino acids: CASSLPPGASGGKV. Written as DNA, the CDR3 is TGTGCCAGCAGCCTGCCCCCCGGTGCTAGCGGGGGCAAGGTC. The chain has TRBV7-2 and TRBJ2-7; 10 bases align to TRBD2. Germline lookup yields CDR1 SGHTA and CDR2 FQGNSA. This CDR3 spans 14 amino acids.

This clonotype appeared a few times. This chain joins TRBV7-2 and TRBJ2-1; 12 positions agree with TRBD1. J lost 4 bases, V lost 5 bases, and 12 bases had no gene match. The CDR3 is made up of 18 amino acids. Germline values: CDR1 SGHTA, CDR2 FQGNSA. CDR3 bases: TGTGCCAGCAGCCTAAGGGGACAGGGGGCCGAAGTGTACAATGAGCAGTTCTTC. Encoded protein: CASSLRGQGAEVYNEQFF.

This clonotype appeared many times. The gene calls are TRBV9 and TRBJ2-2, with D unclear. CDR1 SGDLS and CDR2 YYNGEE come from the germline V gene. The CDR3 extends over 15 amino acids. The V end lost 0 bases, the J end lost 7 bases, and 13 bases lay between the germline ends. The CDR3 is CASSVDGRINGELFF. The DNA for the CDR3 is TGTGCCAGCAGCGTAGATGGACGGATTAACGGGGAGCTGTTTTTT.

The chain's CDR3 is CASSGPGQAYEQYF. Here the CDR3 DNA reads TGCGCCAGCAGTGGACCGGGACAAGCCTACGAGCAGTACTTC. The chain carries TRBV4-1 and TRBJ2-7, with D perhaps TRBD1 (6 bases). The V gene's germline CDR1 is MGHRA and CDR2 YSYEKL. The CDR3 runs 14 residues. Trimming removed 6 bases at V and 2 bases at J, with 14 bases between.

The rearrangement joins TRBV28 to TRBJ1-5, with TRBD1 as a possible D gene (6 bases). V was shortened by 4 bases and J by 0 bases, with 16 bases between the two germline ends. CDR1 MDHEN and CDR2 SYDVKM come from the germline V gene. The CDR3 sequence is 17 residues long. The CDR3 DNA follows: TGTGCCAGCAGTTCGGACAGCGGGGACTTTAGCAATCAGCCCCAGCATTTT. Residues: CASSSDSGDFSNQPQHF. The full variable domain, rest sourced from reference TRBV28 and TRBJ1-5, is DVKVTQSSRYLVKRTGEKVFLECVQDMDHENMFWYRQDPGLGLRLIYFSYDVKMKEKGDIPEGYSVSREKKERFSLILESASTNQTSMYLCASSSDSGDFSNQPQHFGDGTRLSIL.

This clonotype was recorded a few times. The V call is TRBV7-6, the J call TRBJ2-3, with D possibly being TRBD1 or TRBD2 (6 bases each). Germline CDR1 SGHVS, CDR2 FNYEAQ. CDR3 length equals 14 residues. V was trimmed by 7 bases and J by 4 bases, leaving 15 bases between them. The CDR3 region has the DNA TGTGCCAGCACGCTCAAGGGGGGTTCAGATACGCAGTATTTT. Amino acid sequence: CASTLKGGSDTQYF.

This clonotype showed up many times. This sequence joins TRBV7-2 and TRBJ2-2, with no clear D. Germline V CDR1 and CDR2: SGHTA, FQGNSA. Trimming shortened V by 5 bases and J by 1 base, and 14 bases separated the two germline ends. The CDR3 consists of 16 residues. The CDR3 bases are TGTGCCAGCAGCCCCCCGGGTAGGAAGAACACCGGGGAGCTGTTTTTT. Translation gives CASSPPGRKNTGELFF.

This clonotype has more than one count but fewer than ten. V usage is TRBV7-9 and J usage is TRBJ1-2; D is unclear. V lost 5 bases, J lost 0 bases, and 13 bases lay in between. The CDR3 is 15 residues long. CDR1 and CDR2 (germline): SEHNR, FQNEAQ (reference sequence). CDR3 loop: CASSPLRGPNYGYTF. Here the CDR3 DNA reads TGTGCCAGCAGCCCCCTCCGAGGACCTAACTATGGCTACACCTTC.

This clonotype was seen many times. CDR3 protein: CASSLVPQPNTEAFF. Here the CDR3 DNA reads TGTGCCAGCAGCTTAGTTCCGCAACCAAACACTGAAGCTTTCTTT. The chain links TRBV7-2 to TRBJ1-1; unclear D gene. The germline V gene has CDR1 SGHTA and CDR2 FQGNSA. There are 15 residues in the CDR3. V gave up 1 base and J gave up 2 bases, with 11 bases separating them.

On this clonotype itself: Possible read error: a much larger clone is one base away. The chain links TRBV18 to TRBJ1-1, with a tentative D call TRBD1 (5 bases). CDR1 KGHSH and CDR2 LQKENI come from the germline V gene. This CDR3 has 17 residues. The CDR3, as DNA: TGTGCCAGGTCACCACCAGTCGGGGCCCGAATGAACACTGAAGCTTTCTTT. It specifies CARSPPVGARMNTEAFF.

This clonotype was seen repeatedly, ten times or more. This may be a read error: a much more frequent sequence differs by one nucleotide. The chain employs TRBV7-2 and TRBJ2-2; 8 bases fit TRBD2. The CDR3 has 15 amino acids. The V gene end was trimmed by 3 bases and the J gene end by 4 bases; junction bases not matched to a gene: 4. In germline, CDR1 is SGHTA, CDR2 FQGNSA. This chain's CDR3 is CASSFSGVGTGELFF. The CDR3, as DNA: TGTGCCAGCAGCTTTAGCGGGGTTGGCACCGGGGAGCTGTTTTTT.

The J gene is TRBJ1-6, the V gene TRBV9; 7 nucleotides align to TRBD1. V was clipped by 4 bases and J by 9 bases; unmatched bases: 7. Per germline, CDR1 SGDLS and CDR2 YYNGEE. This CDR3 region has 14 residues. The DNA for the CDR3 is TGTGCCAGCAGCATCCACAGGGGATCTTCACCCCTCCACTTT. It is translated as CASSIHRGSSPLHF.

As for this clonotype: A read error may account for a junction end that differs from germline. The genes are TRBV4-1 and TRBJ2-5; D not certain. This CDR3 is built from 11 residues. Germline V gene data show CDR1 as MGHRA and CDR2 as YSYEKL. The CDR3 DNA sequence: TGCGCCAGCAGCCAAGAGGGTGTCTGGGGCTTC. This codes for CASSQEGVWGF.

The rearrangement links TRBV24-1 to TRBJ2-3; D might be TRBD2 (6 bases). Trimming shortened V by 1 base and J by 10 bases, and 17 bases separated the two germline ends. Germline V CDR1 and CDR2: KGHDR, SFDVKD. The CDR3 runs to 15 residues. CDR3 nucleotides: TGTGCCACCAGTGATTTTGAGCGGGCCACCCGGGCGCAGTATTTT. Translated: CATSDFERATRAQYF.

Points on this clonotype: One end of the junction does not line up with germline, which may come from a read error. V gene TRBV9 combines with J gene TRBJ1-1; D ambiguous. The CDR3 spans 9 residues. Germline V gene sequence: CDR1 SGDLS, CDR2 YYNGEE. The CDR3 loop reads CASSGGEPF. The CDR3 nucleotides read TGTGCCAGCAGCGGAGGTGAGCCTTTT.

This clonotype was counted many times. V gene TRBV27 combines with J gene TRBJ1-1; no reliable D call. Trimming cost V 5 bases and J 5 bases, with 21 bases left between them. Per germline, CDR1 MNHEY and CDR2 SMNVEV (reference sequence). The CDR3 has 16 amino acids. The chain's CDR3 is CASSGWVVAAETEAFF. For the CDR3, the DNA is TGTGCCAGCAGTGGTTGGGTGGTGGCGGCCGAGACTGAAGCTTTCTTT.

The chain has TRBV20-1 and TRBJ1-2; tentatively, D is TRBD1 (5 bases). Germline assignment: CDR1 DFQATT and CDR2 SNEGSKA (reference sequence). The V end was cut by 0 bases, the J end by 4 bases, with 15 bases between. This CDR3 region has 15 residues. CDR3 DNA: TGCAGTGCTAGAGATGAGGGGACTCCTCTCTATGGCTACACCTTC. Protein: CSARDEGTPLYGYTF.

The rearrangement uses TRBV7-9 and TRBJ1-4, with D possibly TRBD1 on 5 matching bases. Trimming took 5 bases from V and 3 from J, leaving 13 bases between them. Germline values: CDR1 SEHNR, CDR2 FQNEAQ (reference sequence). The CDR3 covers 15 residues. CDR3 protein: CASSEKPQANEKLFF. The CDR3 DNA is TGTGCCAGCAGCGAAAAACCACAGGCTAATGAAAAACTGTTTTTT.

This rearrangement joins TRBV15 to TRBJ2-5; 7 bases are shared with TRBD1. The length of the CDR3 is 14 residues. With 3 bases clipped from V and 5 bases from J, the junction kept 6 bases outside the gene matches. Germline V CDR1 and CDR2: LNHNV, YYDKDF (reference sequence). CDR3 bases: TGTGCCACCAGCAGGACAGGGTCAGTGGAGACCCAGTACTTC. Protein product: CATSRTGSVETQYF.

This clonotype came up a few times. V gene TRBV12-5 combines with J gene TRBJ1-1; D gene uncertain. V lost 4 bases and J 14 bases, leaving 8 bases between the germline ends. The CDR3 sequence is 9 residues long. Germline-derived CDR1 and CDR2 are LGHNT and FRNRAP. The CDR3 nucleotides read TGTGCTAGTGGTTCCCTTGCATTCTTT. Translation gives CASGSLAFF.

This chain links TRBV7-9 with TRBJ1-4; a possible D gene is TRBD1 (6 bases). The CDR3 consists of 16 residues. The germline V gene has CDR1 SEHNR and CDR2 FQNEAQ (reference sequence). V was pared by 3 bases and J by 8 bases, with 19 bases between. Here the CDR3 reads CASSFSPTGFNEKLFF. CDR3 sequence (DNA): TGTGCCAGCAGCTTTTCCCCGACAGGCTTTAACGAAAAACTGTTTTTT.

The table lists this clonotype with a few counts. J is TRBJ2-3 and V is TRBV12-3 or TRBV12-4; tentative D call: TRBD2 (5 bases). This CDR3 is 16 amino acids long. Between the trimmed V and J ends, which lost 7 bases and 1 base, there was a span of 18 bases. CDR3 amino acids: CASTQPGAVRTDTQYF. In nucleotides, the CDR3 is TGTGCCAGCACCCAACCTGGAGCGGTGCGCACAGATACGCAGTATTTT.

This clonotype turned up a few times. The CDR3 is CASSFSSGKLFF. CDR3 DNA: TGTGCCAGCAGTTTCAGTTCTGGAAAACTGTTTTTT. The chain joins TRBV12-3 or TRBV12-4 to TRBJ1-4; D gene uncertain. The CDR3 consists of 12 residues. Between the trimmed V and J ends, which lost 3 bases and 10 bases, there was a span of 9 bases.

The chain joins TRBV28 to TRBJ2-2; 10 bases line up with TRBD2. The CDR3 length is 16 residues. CDR1 is MDHEN and CDR2 is SYDVKM in the germline V gene. After removal of 5 bases from V and 7 bases from J, the junction contained 10 bases not matched to a gene. CDR3 loop: CASSITSGTQSGELFF. The DNA for the CDR3 is TGTGCCAGCAGTATTACTAGCGGGACCCAGAGCGGGGAGCTGTTTTTT.

The V and J genes are TRBV12-3 or TRBV12-4 and TRBJ1-1; 7 nucleotides line up with TRBD1. The length of the CDR3 is 14 residues. Trimming took 6 bases from V and 1 from J; bases not matched to a gene: 5. The CDR3 DNA sequence: TGTGCCAGCAGGGAGGGGGCATCGAACACTGAAGCTTTCTTT. The encoded protein is CASREGASNTEAFF.

V and J are TRBV20-1 and TRBJ2-7; the match to TRBD2 covers 8 bases. J gave up 3 bases and V 0 bases, and 7 bases lay outside the gene matches. The length of the CDR3 is 15 residues. Germline CDR1 is DFQATT and CDR2 is SNEGSKA (reference sequence). DNA for the CDR3: TGCAGTGCTAGAGATCTTGGAGGGACTAGCTACGAGCAGTACTTC. Protein product: CSARDLGGTSYEQYF.